Presented here are 30 T cell receptor beta chains from one specimen sequenced in a study of blood T cell repertoires in COVID-19. Some clones are missing from TCRdb's copy, which holds only in-frame ones; the method was immunoSEQ multiplex PCR. The sample has around 260,000 clones, around 90% seen once. The sequenced sample was peripheral blood. The receptor source for this set is a person aged 18 to 35 with COVID-19, enrolled during active disease.

V usage is TRBV7-9 and J usage is TRBJ1-5; 9 bases map to TRBD1. The ends lost 5 bases at V and 6 bases at J; junction bases unmatched: 2. The CDR3 spans 13 residues. Looked up from germline, CDR1 is SEHNR and CDR2 is FQNEAQ (reference sequence). The CDR3 sequence is CASSMTGGQPQHF. The DNA of the CDR3 is TGTGCCAGCAGCATGACAGGGGGTCAGCCCCAGCATTTT.

This sequence joins TRBV28 and TRBJ2-7; 7 bases agree with TRBD1. Per germline, CDR1 MDHEN and CDR2 SYDVKM. The CDR3 is made up of 14 amino acids. V dropped 6 bases and J dropped 1; count of bases not matched to a gene: 6. CDR3 protein: CASRSTGQSYEQYF. CDR3 in DNA: TGTGCCAGCAGGTCCACGGGACAGTCCTACGAGCAGTACTTC.

This chain joins TRBV9 and TRBJ1-1; maybe TRBD1 (6 bases). The CDR3 totals 13 residues. Per the germline V gene, CDR1 is SGDLS and CDR2 is YYNGEE. V was clipped by 4 bases and J by 1 base, with 8 bases between them. CDR3 protein: CASSMTGNTEAFF. As DNA, the CDR3 is TGTGCCAGCAGCATGACAGGGAACACTGAAGCTTTCTTT.

The V and J genes are TRBV18 and TRBJ1-4; no reliable D call. The CDR3 totals 15 residues. The V gene lost 0 bases and the J gene lost 0 bases, with 5 bases spanning the gap. Germline CDR1 KGHSH, CDR2 LQKENI. The CDR3 region is CASSPPGATNEKLFF. CDR3 DNA: TGTGCCAGCTCACCACCGGGCGCAACTAATGAAAAACTGTTTTTT.

V gene TRBV5-4 combines with J gene TRBJ2-7; possible D gene TRBD2, 5 bases. Germline-derived CDR1 and CDR2 are SGHNT and YYREEE (reference sequence). V dropped 2 bases and J dropped 2 bases, with 8 bases sitting between them. CDR3 length: 13 residues. CDR3 bases: TGTGCCAGCAGCTTTCCGGGAACCTACGAGCAGTACTTC. It yields the protein CASSFPGTYEQYF.

The V and J genes are TRBV7-9 and TRBJ2-3, with 8 positions matching TRBD2. J lost 2 bases, V lost 5 bases, and 3 bases had no gene match. CDR3 length equals 14 residues. Germline lookup yields CDR1 SEHNR and CDR2 FQNEAQ (reference sequence). Written as DNA, the CDR3 is TGTGCCAGCAGCATTAGCGGGACCACAGATACGCAGTATTTT. Its protein product is CASSISGTTDTQYF.

V usage is TRBV6-5 and J usage is TRBJ2-3, with 9 bases aligning to TRBD2. The CDR3 spans 15 residues. The V gene end was trimmed by 2 bases and the J gene end by 8 bases; junction bases not matched to a gene: 8. Per the germline V gene, CDR1 is MNHEY and CDR2 is SVGAGI. The CDR3 DNA reads TGTGCCAGCAGTTACGGTGCGGGAGGGCCGGGTACGCAGTATTTT. Translated, it gives CASSYGAGGPGTQYF.

This chain links TRBV7-9 with TRBJ2-5; D not resolved. Deletions cut 3 bases from V and 5 bases from J, with 19 bases between. There are 16 residues in the CDR3. The germline V gene has CDR1 SEHNR and CDR2 FQNEAQ (reference sequence). DNA of the CDR3: TGTGCCAGCAGCTTCCCCCCCTCCCACCCTCGGGAGACCCAGTACTTC. As protein: CASSFPPSHPRETQYF. The variable domain in full, completed from reference TRBV7-9 and TRBJ2-5, reads DTGVSQNPRHKITKRGQNVTFRCDPISEHNRLYWYRQTLGQGPEFLTYFQNEAQLEKSRLLSDRFSAERPKGSFSTLEIQRTEQGDSAMYLCASSFPPSHPRETQYFGPGTRLLVL.

This chain joins TRBV6-1 and TRBJ2-5; D remains ambiguous. This CDR3 spans 16 amino acids. CDR1 and CDR2 (germline): MNHNS, SASEGT. V gave up 1 base and J gave up 1 base, with 13 bases separating them. This CDR3 is CASSEDLNSIQETQYF. Here the CDR3 DNA reads TGTGCCAGCAGTGAAGACCTAAACAGTATCCAAGAGACCCAGTACTTC.

The V call is TRBV11-2, the J call TRBJ2-3; the match to TRBD2 covers 7 bases. CDR3 length: 16 residues. Germline V gene data show CDR1 as SGHAT and CDR2 as FQNNGV. V lost 5 bases to trimming and J lost 0 bases; unmatched junction nucleotides: 8. The chain's CDR3 is CASSRLGAGSTDTQYF. The CDR3 region has the DNA TGTGCCAGCAGCCGGCTAGGAGCGGGAAGCACAGATACGCAGTATTTT.

The chain couples TRBV2 to TRBJ1-2, with 8 bases aligning to TRBD1. Trimming cost V 7 bases and J 3 bases; bases outside gene matches: 10. The CDR3 covers 15 residues. CDR1 is SNHLY and CDR2 is FYNNEI in the germline V gene. CDR3 in amino acids: CASTQGAGGDYGYTF. The CDR3 DNA reads as TGTGCCAGCACTCAGGGGGCAGGGGGCGACTATGGCTACACCTTC. Complete variable domain (other parts from reference TRBV2 and TRBJ1-2): EPEVTQTPSHQVTQMGQEVILRCVPISNHLYFYWYRQILGQKVEFLVSFYNNEISEKSEIFDDQFSVERPDGSNFTLKIRSTKLEDSAMYFCASTQGAGGDYGYTFGSGTRLTVV.

The chain carries TRBV18 and TRBJ1-1, with 9 bases aligning to TRBD1. Germline CDR1 and CDR2: KGHSH and LQKENI. CDR3 length: 16 residues. Losses at the gene ends were 3 bases for V and 1 base for J; bases not matched to a gene: 6. The CDR3, as DNA: TGTGCCAGCTCACCTAAGGGACAGGGCGGGAACACTGAAGCTTTCTTT. Its protein is CASSPKGQGGNTEAFF.

V is TRBV2 and J is TRBJ2-7; TRBD2 matches 10 bases. Germline assignment: CDR1 SNHLY and CDR2 FYNNEI. The junction had 2 bases not matched to a gene; V was cut back by 6 bases and J by 0 bases. This CDR3 spans 14 amino acids. The CDR3 spells CASRTSGNSYEQYF. The CDR3 bases are TGTGCCAGCAGAACTAGCGGGAACTCCTACGAGCAGTACTTC. The variable domain in full, with the rest retrieved from reference TRBV2 and TRBJ2-7, is EPEVTQTPSHQVTQMGQEVILRCVPISNHLYFYWYRQILGQKVEFLVSFYNNEISEKSEIFDDQFSVERPDGSNFTLKIRSTKLEDSAMYFCASRTSGNSYEQYFGPGTRLTVT.

J is TRBJ2-3 and V is TRBV11-3, with no clear D. The CDR3 covers 19 residues. V shed 4 bases and J shed 2 bases, with 25 bases lying between them. Germline CDR1 reads SGHNT; CDR2 reads YENEEA. The CDR3 bases are TGTGCCAGCAGCTATCCCCTCCTTAAACACCAACCGAACACAGATACGCAGTATTTT. Amino acids: CASSYPLLKHQPNTDTQYF.

Here the CDR3 DNA reads TGTGCCAGTAGTGCCGGGACTAGCGGATACGAGCAGTACTTC. It is translated as CASSAGTSGYEQYF. V and J are TRBV19 and TRBJ2-7; 11 nucleotides line up with TRBD2. J was trimmed by 4 bases and V by 5 bases; bases with no gene match: 4. The CDR3 runs to 14 residues. Germline values: CDR1 LNHDA, CDR2 SQIVND (reference sequence).

The chain joins TRBV19 to TRBJ2-1, with 7 bases that match TRBD2. V lost 1 base, J lost 6 bases, and 9 bases stayed unmatched. Germline V gives CDR1 LNHDA, CDR2 SQIVND (reference sequence). CDR3 size: 16 residues. The CDR3 protein is CASSIVGTTPFNEQFF. The CDR3 nucleotides are TGTGCCAGTAGTATAGTGGGGACTACTCCATTCAATGAGCAGTTCTTC.

J is TRBJ2-1 and V is TRBV6-4, with 10 bases identical to TRBD2. Germline V lookup: CDR1 MRHNA, CDR2 SNTAGT. CDR3 length equals 15 residues. V gave up 4 bases and J gave up 6 bases; unmatched junction bases: 6. CDR3 DNA sequence: TGTGCCAGCAGTGCCGGGACTAGCGAATCCAATGAGCAGTTCTTC. It specifies CASSAGTSESNEQFF.

About this clone itself: One end of the junction is discordant with germline, which a read error may explain. This chain connects TRBV4-2 to TRBJ1-2, with 8 bases fitting TRBD1. The CDR3 runs to 13 residues. Germline V gene sequence: CDR1 LGHNA, CDR2 YNFKEQ. The CDR3 coding sequence is TGTGCCAGCAGCCAAGACAGAGGACAGGGAAACCACTTC. Translating it yields CASSQDRGQGNHF.

The V and J genes are TRBV4-2 and TRBJ2-3; D gene ambiguous. V dropped 0 bases and J dropped 6 bases, with 10 bases sitting between them. This CDR3 has 14 residues. Per the germline V gene, CDR1 is LGHNA and CDR2 is YNFKEQ. CDR3 residues: CASSQEVFADTQYF. The CDR3 DNA reads TGTGCCAGCAGCCAAGAAGTATTCGCGGATACGCAGTATTTT.

V and J are TRBV30 and TRBJ2-1; TRBD2 is a possible D gene (6 bases). The CDR3 totals 16 residues. V lost 1 base, J lost 7 bases, and 20 bases lay in between. The germline V gene encodes CDR1 GTSNPN and CDR2 SVGIG (reference sequence). The CDR3 DNA follows: TGTGCCTGGAGTGCAGGGACTGCCGAACAGCGGAATGAGCAGTTCTTC. Its protein is CAWSAGTAEQRNEQFF.

In this sample, this clone turned up once. The V call is TRBV11-2, the J call TRBJ2-1; 8 bases match TRBD2. Germline CDR1 is SGHAT and CDR2 is FQNNGV. This CDR3 region has 15 residues. Trimming removed 5 bases from V and 2 bases from J; junction bases left unmatched: 5. The DNA for the CDR3 is TGTGCCAGCAGCACGCCAGCGGGGGCCTACAATGAGCAGTTCTTC. This codes for CASSTPAGAYNEQFF.

The chain employs TRBV27 and TRBJ1-2; 7 nucleotides match TRBD1. The CDR3 extends over 14 amino acids. V was clipped by 11 bases and J by 3 bases; unmatched bases: 12. Germline V lookup: CDR1 MNHEY, CDR2 SMNVEV (reference sequence). The DNA for the CDR3 is TGTGCCCGCACGAGGCGACAGGGAGACTATGGCTACACCTTC. Translated: CARTRRQGDYGYTF.

The chain couples TRBV7-9 to TRBJ2-3, with 7 nucleotides matching TRBD2. Germline V gives CDR1 SEHNR, CDR2 FQNEAQ (reference sequence). The trim removed 6 bases at V and 4 bases at J, leaving 4 bases unmatched. CDR3 length: 13 amino acids. The CDR3 DNA follows: TGTGCCAGCAGTTCGACTAGCCCAGATACGCAGTATTTT. It translates to CASSSTSPDTQYF.

This clone was seen a handful of times. The chain combines TRBV7-2 with TRBJ2-5; no clear D. The CDR3 loop spans 15 amino acids. Germline V gene data show CDR1 as SGHTA and CDR2 as FQGNSA. V shed 0 bases and J shed 5 bases, with 13 bases lying between them. The CDR3 nucleotides are TGTGCCAGCAGCTTAGCGTTGAAGCGCGGCGAGACCCAGTACTTC. As protein: CASSLALKRGETQYF.

The gene calls are TRBV19 and TRBJ2-7; D perhaps matches TRBD2 (6 bases). This CDR3 contains 13 residues. V was cut by 4 bases and J by 0 bases, with 7 bases left in between. Per the germline V gene, CDR1 is LNHDA and CDR2 is SQIVND (reference sequence). CDR3 DNA sequence: TGTGCCAGTAGTAGGGACTCCTCCTACGAGCAGTACTTC. As protein: CASSRDSSYEQYF.

This chain connects TRBV5-6 to TRBJ2-7; 7 nucleotides agree with TRBD2. The length of the CDR3 is 16 residues. The germline CDR1 and CDR2 sequences are SGHDT and YYEEEE. V lost 3 bases to trimming and J lost 2 bases; unmatched junction nucleotides: 11. The CDR3 nucleotides read TGTGCCAGCAGCTACCCCTCCGCGGGAGCCCCCTACGAGCAGTACTTC. Its protein product is CASSYPSAGAPYEQYF.

The CDR3 protein is CASSPGTSGYTDTQYF. CDR3 coding DNA: TGTGCCAGCAGCCCAGGGACTAGCGGATACACAGATACGCAGTATTTT. The chain couples TRBV9 to TRBJ2-3, with 11 bases matching TRBD2. The CDR3 totals 16 residues. The J segment lost 2 bases and the V segment lost 4 bases, leaving 6 bases of the junction unmatched. The V gene's germline CDR1 is SGDLS and CDR2 YYNGEE.

This chain uses TRBV12-3 or TRBV12-4 with TRBJ2-2; D is ambiguous. The CDR3 has 12 residues. The V end was cut by 5 bases, the J end by 1 base, with 2 bases between. CDR3 DNA sequence: TGTGCCAGCAGTCAGAACACCGGGGAGCTGTTTTTT. Translating gives CASSQNTGELFF.

The CDR3 nucleotides read TGTGCCAGCAGCTTTACAGGGTCGGCTGAGCAGTTCTTC. Protein sequence: CASSFTGSAEQFF. This chain uses TRBV11-2 with TRBJ2-1, with D possibly matching TRBD1 (6 bases). The CDR3 covers 13 residues. V dropped 3 bases and J dropped 9 bases, with 12 bases sitting between them. Germline V lookup: CDR1 SGHAT, CDR2 FQNNGV.

This sequence joins TRBV28 and TRBJ1-2; no firm D call. The V and J ends lost 5 bases and 1 base respectively, with 14 bases between them. The CDR3 extends over 15 amino acids. The germline gives CDR1 MDHEN, CDR2 SYDVKM. Here the CDR3 DNA reads TGTGCCAGCAGTCCCCCCCAGGCTAATAACTATGGCTACACCTTC. This sequence encodes CASSPPQANNYGYTF.